This T cell receptor beta chain was identified in a study of blood T cell repertoires in COVID-19. Categorization into cohorts depended on clinical history that participants reported. The V and J ends lost 5 bases and 4 bases, in that order; junction bases with no gene match: 2. CDR1 is SGHRS and CDR2 is YFSETQ in the germline V gene. The CDR3 has 12 amino acids. Only in-frame clones appear in the TCRdb table, and some are missing; sequencing was by immunoSEQ multiplex PCR. This table holds approximately 200,000 clones, approximately 88% found once. V is TRBV5-1 and J is TRBJ1-2, with 7 bases that match TRBD1. The specimen sequenced was PBMCs or T cells enriched from blood (not recorded which). This TCR was sampled from a woman between 25 and 40 years old who had been exposed to COVID-19. The CDR3 spells CASSTGAYGYTF. The CDR3 bases are TGCGCCAGCAGTACAGGGGCCTATGGCTACACCTTC.